A selection of T cell receptor beta chains follows, all from one sample in a study of neurological immune-mediated disorders. Via MiXCR, TCRdb re-called the 5' RACE reads, giving one row per CDR3 protein. The sample shows just under 60,000 distinct CDR3 sequences, roughly 2.5% of them seen only once. The sample was PBMCs. The receptor set was obtained from a man between 50 and 59 years old with multiple sclerosis. CDR3s include the opening cysteine and the closing phenylalanine or tryptophan.

TRBJ2-1 13 TRBV6-2/TRBV6-3 CASSYDSYNEQFF
TRBJ2-1 14 TRBV20-1 CSAREFMSYNEQFF
TRBJ2-5 17 TRBV7-9 CASSLARGAGPQETQYF
TRBJ1-2 13 TRBV18 CASSQGQNYGYTF
TRBJ2-5 16 TRBV15 CATSRDTLAIEETQYF
TRBJ1-5 16 TRBV7-8 CASSPRQGVGGQPQHF
TRBJ2-7 12 TRBV28 CASSIQGREQYF
TRBJ1-2 17 TRBV9 CASSSKRTEGPFHGYTF
TRBJ2-5 14 TRBV11-2 CASGLDTAVETQYF
TRBJ2-7 15 TRBV20-1 CSAILTSGGPGEQYF
TRBJ2-3 10 TRBV20-1 CSAYTDTQYF
TRBJ1-6 14 TRBV6-5 CASKMGQGNSPLHF
TRBJ2-7 15 TRBV7-8 CASSQGLGTTYEQYF
TRBJ1-6 12 TRBV25-1 CASSVRNSPLHF
TRBJ2-7 15 TRBV6-6 CASSYTGQGTEEQYF
TRBJ2-5 17 TRBV11-2 CASSPGLAGATGETQYF